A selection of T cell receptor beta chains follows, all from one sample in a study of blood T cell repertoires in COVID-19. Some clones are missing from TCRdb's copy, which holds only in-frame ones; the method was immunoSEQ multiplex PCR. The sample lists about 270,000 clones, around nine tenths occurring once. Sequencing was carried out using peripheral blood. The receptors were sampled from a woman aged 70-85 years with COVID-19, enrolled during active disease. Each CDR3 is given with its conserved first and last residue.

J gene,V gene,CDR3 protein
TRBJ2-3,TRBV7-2,CASSLGLAGTDTQYF
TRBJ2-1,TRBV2,CATTSDPHNEQFF
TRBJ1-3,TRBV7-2,CASSSGTGESGNTIYF
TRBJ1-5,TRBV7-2,CASSLSETGLNQPQHF
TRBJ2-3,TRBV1,CTSSPRAGTSYTQYF
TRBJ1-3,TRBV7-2,CASSIQQGSGNTIYF
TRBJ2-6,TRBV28,CASKTALRDRVSGANVLTF
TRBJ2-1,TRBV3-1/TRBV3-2,CASSQPDRGFDEQFF
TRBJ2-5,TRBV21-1,CASSKALLERGGRETQYF
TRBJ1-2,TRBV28,CASHPQGLYGYTF
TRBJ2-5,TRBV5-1,CASSPGTGGETQYF
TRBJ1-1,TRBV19,CASSPQQGTEAFF
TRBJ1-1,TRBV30,CAWSHLRQGSTEAFF
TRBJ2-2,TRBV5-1,CASSSLGSGELFF
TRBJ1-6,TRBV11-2,CASSLAEIRTDASPLHF
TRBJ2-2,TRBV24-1,CATSEPDRPGELFF
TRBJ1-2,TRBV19,CASSFGRVYGYTF
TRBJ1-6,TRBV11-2,CASRLQGNNSPLHF
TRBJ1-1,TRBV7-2,CASSPRGPTTEAFF
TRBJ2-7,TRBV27,CASSLGTGYEQYF
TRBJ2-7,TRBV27,CASSSDRYTYEQYF
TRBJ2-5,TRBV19,CASSSWTSGGETQYF
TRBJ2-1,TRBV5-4,CASSSLGWRGVAQEQFF
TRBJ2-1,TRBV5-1,CASSSGTGSYNEQFF
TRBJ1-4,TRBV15,CATSRAFLEKLFF
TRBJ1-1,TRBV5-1,CASSLAGGFECFF
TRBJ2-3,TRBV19,CASSPRSDRYTDTQYF
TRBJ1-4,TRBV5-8,CASSPGTGGMANEKLFF